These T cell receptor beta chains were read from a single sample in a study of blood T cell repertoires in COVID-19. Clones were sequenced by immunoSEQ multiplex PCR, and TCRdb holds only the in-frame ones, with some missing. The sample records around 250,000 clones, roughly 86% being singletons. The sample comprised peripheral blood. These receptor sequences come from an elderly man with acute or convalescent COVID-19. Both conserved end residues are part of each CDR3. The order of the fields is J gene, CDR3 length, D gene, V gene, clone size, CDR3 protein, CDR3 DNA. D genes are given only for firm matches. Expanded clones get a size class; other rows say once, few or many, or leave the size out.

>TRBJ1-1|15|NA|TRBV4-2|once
CASSPQDMEVTEAFF
TGTGCCAGCAGCCCGCAAGATATGGAGGTGACTGAAGCTTTCTTT
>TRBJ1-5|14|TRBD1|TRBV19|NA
CASSVQGASQPQHF
TGTGCCAGTAGTGTCCAGGGGGCCAGTCAGCCCCAGCATTTT
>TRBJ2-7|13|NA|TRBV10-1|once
CASSEEGPYEQYF
TGCGCCAGCAGTGAGGAGGGCCCCTACGAGCAGTACTTC
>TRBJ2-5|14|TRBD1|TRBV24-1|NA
CATSDAGQEGTQYF
TGTGCCACCAGTGACGCGGGACAGGAGGGGACCCAGTACTTC
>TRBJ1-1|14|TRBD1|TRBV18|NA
CASSPRTGDNEAFF
TGTGCCAGCTCACCCCGGACAGGGGACAATGAAGCTTTCTTT
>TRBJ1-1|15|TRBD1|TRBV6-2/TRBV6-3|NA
CASSLQDRGNTEAFF
TGTGCCAGCAGTCTTCAAGACAGGGGAAACACTGAAGCTTTCTTT
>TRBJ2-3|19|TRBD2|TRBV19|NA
CASSPRTSGRGWDTDTQYF
TGTGCCAGTAGTCCCCGGACTAGCGGGAGAGGTTGGGACACAGATACGCAGTATTTT
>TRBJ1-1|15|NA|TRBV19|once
CASSAGPGRGTEAFF
TGTGCCAGTAGTGCGGGGCCTGGCAGAGGCACTGAAGCTTTCTTT
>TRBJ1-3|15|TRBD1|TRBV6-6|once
CASGRGQGIGNTIYF
TGTGCCAGCGGAAGGGGACAGGGAATTGGAAACACCATATATTTT
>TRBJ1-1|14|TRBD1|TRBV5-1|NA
CASSSDRGNTEAFF
TGCGCCAGCAGTTCCGACAGGGGGAACACTGAAGCTTTCTTT
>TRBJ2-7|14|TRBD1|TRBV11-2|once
CASSFGQGPYEQYF
TGTGCCAGCAGCTTCGGACAGGGTCCCTACGAGCAGTACTTC
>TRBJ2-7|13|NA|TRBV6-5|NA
CASSPTGSYEQYF
TGTGCCAGCAGCCCCACCGGTTCCTACGAGCAGTACTTC
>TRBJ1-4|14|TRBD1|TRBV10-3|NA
CAISPGTGDEKLFF
TGTGCCATCAGCCCCGGGACAGGGGATGAAAAACTGTTTTTT
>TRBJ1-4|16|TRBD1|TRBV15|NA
CATSRASGGGNEKLFF
TGTGCCACCAGCAGAGCTTCAGGGGGCGGTAATGAAAAACTGTTTTTT
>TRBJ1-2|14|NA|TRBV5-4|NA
CASSPDKGNYGYTF
TGTGCCAGCAGCCCGGACAAGGGTAACTATGGCTACACCTTC
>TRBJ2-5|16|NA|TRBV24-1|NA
CATSEPRPGAGETQYF
TGTGCCACCAGTGAACCTCGACCCGGGGCGGGGGAGACCCAGTACTTC
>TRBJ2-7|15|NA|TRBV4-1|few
CASSQDPDSRYEQYF
TGCGCCAGCAGCCAAGACCCGGACTCTAGGTACGAGCAGTACTTC
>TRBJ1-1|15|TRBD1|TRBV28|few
CASSIYRGRGTEAFF
TGTGCCAGCAGTATATACAGGGGTCGTGGCACTGAAGCTTTCTTT
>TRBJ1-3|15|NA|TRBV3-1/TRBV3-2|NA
CASSRGTNSGNTIYF
TGTGCCAGCAGCCGCGGCACAAACTCTGGAAACACCATATATTTT
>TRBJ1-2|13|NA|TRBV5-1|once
CASSLLGENGYTF
TGCGCCAGCAGCTTGCTCGGAGAGAATGGCTACACCTTC
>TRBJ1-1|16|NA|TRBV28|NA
CASSSGAAVSNTEAFF
TGTGCCAGCAGTTCAGGGGCAGCGGTTTCGAACACTGAAGCTTTCTTT
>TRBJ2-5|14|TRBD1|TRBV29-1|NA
CSVDPTGVGETQYF
TGCAGCGTTGACCCCACAGGGGTCGGAGAGACCCAGTACTTC
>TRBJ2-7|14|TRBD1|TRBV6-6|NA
CASSQLTGSYEQYF
TGTGCCAGCAGTCAGCTGACAGGGTCCTACGAGCAGTACTTC
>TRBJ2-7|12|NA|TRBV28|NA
CASSLSFYEQYF
TGTGCCAGCAGTTTATCCTTCTACGAGCAGTACTTC
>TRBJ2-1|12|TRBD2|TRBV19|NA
CASGSGSGEQFF
TGTGCCAGTGGGAGCGGGAGCGGTGAGCAGTTCTTC
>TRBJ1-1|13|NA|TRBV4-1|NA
CASRDLQGTEAFF
TGCGCCAGCAGGGACTTACAGGGCACTGAAGCTTTCTTT
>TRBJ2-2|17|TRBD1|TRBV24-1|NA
CATSDPQGQGSTGELFF
TGTGCCACCAGTGACCCACAGGGACAGGGGAGCACCGGGGAGCTGTTTTTT
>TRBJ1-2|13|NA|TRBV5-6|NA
CASSLGALRDYTF
TGTGCCAGCAGCTTGGGGGCCTTGCGAGACTACACCTTC
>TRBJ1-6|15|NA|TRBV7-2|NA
CASSLRRGGNSPLHF
TGTGCCAGCAGCTTAAGACGGGGTGGGAATTCACCCCTCCACTTT
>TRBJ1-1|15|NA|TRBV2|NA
CASSEFRGNPAEAFF
TGTGCCAGCAGTGAATTTCGGGGTAACCCGGCTGAAGCTTTCTTT
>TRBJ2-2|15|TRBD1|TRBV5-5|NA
CASSLTGANTGELFF
TGTGCCAGCAGCTTGACAGGGGCGAACACCGGGGAGCTGTTTTTT
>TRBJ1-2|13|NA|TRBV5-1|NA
CASSPATASRVTF
TGCGCCAGCAGCCCCGCTACGGCCTCGAGGGTAACCTTC
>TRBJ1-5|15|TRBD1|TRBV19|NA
CATRDSSYSNQPQHF
TGTGCCACCCGGGACAGTAGTTATAGCAATCAGCCCCAGCATTTT
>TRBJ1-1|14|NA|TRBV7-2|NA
CASSPQRARTEAFF
TGTGCCAGCAGCCCCCAGAGGGCGCGGACTGAAGCTTTCTTT
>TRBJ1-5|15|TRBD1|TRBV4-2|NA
CASSQVTGTNQPQHF
TGTGCCAGCAGCCAGGTGACAGGGACTAATCAGCCCCAGCATTTT
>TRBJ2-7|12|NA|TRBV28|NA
CAIRGISYEQYF
TGTGCCATCCGGGGGATTTCCTACGAGCAGTACTTC
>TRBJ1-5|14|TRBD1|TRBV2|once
CASRTGQKNQPQHF
TGTGCCAGCAGAACGGGACAGAAAAATCAGCCCCAGCATTTT
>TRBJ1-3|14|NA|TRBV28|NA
CASIGESPGNTIYF
TGTGCCAGCATCGGGGAGTCGCCTGGAAACACCATATATTTT
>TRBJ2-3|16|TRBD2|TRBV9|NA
CASSTRPSGGTDTQYF
TGTGCCAGCAGCACCCGTCCTAGCGGAGGCACAGATACGCAGTATTTT
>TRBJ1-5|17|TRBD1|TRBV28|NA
CASSPGQGERLDQPQHF
TGTGCCAGCAGTCCGGGACAGGGGGAAAGGTTGGATCAGCCCCAGCATTTT
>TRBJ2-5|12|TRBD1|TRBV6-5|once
CASGDRGETQYF
TGTGCCAGCGGGGACAGGGGCGAGACCCAGTACTTC
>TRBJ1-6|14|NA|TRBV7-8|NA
CASSLLTGSSPLHF
TGTGCCAGCAGCTTATTGACAGGTTCTTCACCCCTCCACTTT
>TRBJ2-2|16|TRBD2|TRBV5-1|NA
CASSLGSGGLTGELFF
TGCGCCAGCAGTCTCGGTAGCGGGGGATTAACCGGGGAGCTGTTTTTT
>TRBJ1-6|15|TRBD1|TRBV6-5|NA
CASSNRQGDGSPLHF
TGTGCCAGCAGTAACCGACAGGGGGATGGCTCACCCCTCCACTTT
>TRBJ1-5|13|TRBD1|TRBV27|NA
CASSYRGDQPQHF
TGTGCCAGCAGTTACAGGGGAGATCAGCCCCAGCATTTT
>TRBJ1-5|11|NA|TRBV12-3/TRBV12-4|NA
CASSHGGPQHF
TGTGCCAGCAGCCACGGAGGGCCCCAGCATTTT
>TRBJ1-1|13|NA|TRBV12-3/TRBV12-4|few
CASSPGLNTEAFF
TGTGCCAGCAGTCCCGGGTTGAACACTGAAGCTTTCTTT
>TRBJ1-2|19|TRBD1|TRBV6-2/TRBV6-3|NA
CASSYEPGTVILANYGYTF
TGTGCCAGCAGTTATGAACCCGGGACAGTCATCTTAGCTAACTATGGCTACACCTTC
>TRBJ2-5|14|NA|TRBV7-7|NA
CASSSELSQETQYF
TGTGCTAGCAGCTCTGAGCTGTCACAAGAGACCCAGTACTTC
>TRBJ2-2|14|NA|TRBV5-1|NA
CASQDTFSTGELFF
TGCGCCTCCCAAGACACCTTTTCCACCGGGGAGCTGTTTTTT
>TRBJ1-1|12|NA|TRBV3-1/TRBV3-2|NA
CASSRQPPEAFF
TGTGCCAGCAGTCGACAGCCCCCTGAAGCTTTCTTT
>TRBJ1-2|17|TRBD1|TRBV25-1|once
CASSEFFSDRGFSGYTF
TGTGCCAGCAGTGAATTCTTTTCGGACAGGGGGTTCAGTGGCTACACCTTC
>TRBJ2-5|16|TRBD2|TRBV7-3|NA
CASSPTGTSGSETQYF
TGTGCCAGCAGCCCCACCGGGACTAGCGGGAGTGAGACCCAGTACTTC
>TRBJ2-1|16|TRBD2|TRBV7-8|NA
CASSFLAGDPYNEQFF
TGTGCCAGCAGCTTCCTAGCGGGGGACCCCTACAATGAGCAGTTCTTC
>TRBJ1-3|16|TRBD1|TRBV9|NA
CASSVGTAYSGNTIYF
TGTGCCAGCAGCGTTGGGACAGCCTACTCTGGAAACACCATATATTTT
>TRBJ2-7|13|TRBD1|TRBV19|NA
CASSGDREYEQYF
TGTGCCAGTAGTGGGGACAGGGAGTACGAGCAGTACTTC
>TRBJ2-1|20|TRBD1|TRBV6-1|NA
CASSETLGTGGESSYNEQFF
TGTGCCAGCAGTGAAACATTGGGGACAGGGGGGGAGAGCTCCTACAATGAGCAGTTCTTC